This TCR beta chain is drawn from a study of T-cell reconstitution after alpha-beta-depleted transplantation in children. The CDR3 length is 16 residues. Germline CDR1 SGHRS, CDR2 YFSETQ. V lost 4 bases, J lost 6 bases, and 13 bases stayed unmatched. This clonotype appeared a few times. Unique molecular identifiers were incorporated into the prepared TCRbeta library. TCRdb fed the PCR reads into MiXCR, producing one record per CDR3 protein. The sample shows a few hundred thousand distinct CDR3 sequences, approximately 30% of them seen only once. The sequence was obtained from a boy under three years old with Wiskott-Aldrich syndrome, due to receive a stem cell transplant. The gene calls are TRBV5-1 and TRBJ2-1, with 7 nucleotides matching TRBD2. This specimen was PBMCs, taken before TCRalphabeta/CD19-depleted stem cell transplant. As DNA, the CDR3 is TGCGCCAGCAGCAAAGTAGGACTAGGAGTATCCAATGAGCAGTTCTTC. Protein: CASSKVGLGVSNEQFF.